In its sample, the clone carrying this T cell receptor (beta chain) was seen once. Its antigen is as yet unknown. These data originate in a study of cytomegalovirus exposure and HLA in healthy donors. A multiplex PCR was run with 60 Vbeta primers and 13 Jbeta primers. Measured with immunoSEQ multiplex PCR; TCRdb has only the in-frame clones, and not every one. The table lists 60,000 to 80,000 clones, 60% to 80% of them singletons. Looked up from germline, CDR1 is SQVTM and CDR2 is ANQGSEA. The CDR3 covers 20 residues. The junction had 19 bases not matched to a gene; V was cut back by 6 bases and J by 2 bases. The study, taken as a whole, reports: Immune exposure data for these donors was limited to CMV serostatus. In a later analysis, at a false discovery rate of 0.05, about 17,000 TCR beta sequences matched HLA alleles.

V usage is TRBV29-1 and J usage is TRBJ2-3, with 14 bases fitting TRBD2. Source material: PBMCs. The clonotype comes from a girl between 5 and 17 years old in good health and CMV-seropositive. The CDR3 DNA sequence: TGCAGCGTGAATCTAAAGACTAGCGGGGGGGTTAACCCCTCCACAGATACGCAGTATTTT. It is translated as CSVNLKTSGGVNPSTDTQYF.